Each of the 17 T cell receptor beta chains below was sequenced from the same sample in a study of shared clonotypes between healthy human individuals. TCRdb's table, derived via immunoSEQ multiplex PCR, lists solely in-frame clones and lacks some. The table has some 2,500,000 clones, 85% to 95% seen once. Sample: naive CD4+ T cells from PBMCs. This sample's subset: CD45RA+ positively selected. These TCRs come from a man younger than 30 in good health. Some clones in this sample may be carry-over from other donors' samples.

This rearrangement joins TRBV10-1 to TRBJ1-1; tentatively, D is TRBD1 (6 bases). The germline gives CDR1 WNHNN, CDR2 SYGVQD (reference sequence). This CDR3 is 15 amino acids long. V lost 5 bases, J lost 1 base, and 14 bases lay in between. The CDR3: CASSPGALTNTEAFF. The CDR3 region has the DNA TGCGCCAGCAGTCCAGGGGCGCTAACGAACACTGAAGCTTTCTTT.

The chain employs TRBV19 and TRBJ2-3; D ambiguous. Trimming left V 0 bases short and J 1 base short, with 5 bases between. CDR1 LNHDA and CDR2 SQIVND come from the germline V gene (reference sequence). CDR3 size: 14 residues. The CDR3 here is CASSIEVRTDTQYF. The CDR3 bases are TGTGCCAGTAGTATAGAAGTCCGCACAGATACGCAGTATTTT. Variable domain in full (rest from reference TRBV19 and TRBJ2-3): DGGITQSPKYLFRKEGQNVTLSCEQNLNHDAMYWYRQDPGQGLRLIYYSQIVNDFQKGDIAEGYSVSREKKESFPLTVTSAQKNPTAFYLCASSIEVRTDTQYFGPGTRLTVL.

CDR3: CASSPDRGLEQFF. The CDR3 bases are TGTGCCAGCAGCCCAGACAGGGGGCTTGAGCAGTTCTTC. V gene TRBV7-3 combines with J gene TRBJ2-1; 10 bases match TRBD1. Per the germline V gene, CDR1 is SGHTA and CDR2 is FQGTGA. V shed 5 bases and J 9 bases; nucleotides not matched to a gene: 4. This CDR3 spans 13 amino acids. The full variable domain, in which reference TRBV7-3 and TRBJ2-1 provide the parts outside the CDR3, is GAGVSQTPSNKVTEKGKYVELRCDPISGHTALYWYRQSLGQGPEFLIYFQGTGAADDSGLPNDRFFAVRPEGSVSTLKIQRTERGDSAVYLCASSPDRGLEQFFGPGTRLTVL.

This chain connects TRBV9 to TRBJ2-7; 9 nucleotides line up with TRBD1. Germline V gene data show CDR1 as SGDLS and CDR2 as YYNGEE. The CDR3 has 14 amino acids. Trimming at V came to 4 bases and at J to 6 bases, leaving 8 bases not matched to a gene. This CDR3 is CASSPRDRASEQYF. The CDR3 DNA reads TGTGCCAGCAGCCCCCGGGACAGGGCGAGCGAGCAGTACTTC.

To note about this clone: Additional DNA sequences in this sample encode the identical CDR3. This rearrangement joins TRBV7-3 to TRBJ2-1; 11 bases are shared with TRBD2. The CDR3 has 15 amino acids. Germline assignment: CDR1 SGHTA and CDR2 FQGTGA. V trimming: 5 bases; J trimming: 3 bases; junction bases outside the gene matches: 3. The CDR3 here is CASSLLAGGYNEQFF. DNA of the CDR3: TGTGCCAGCAGCCTTCTAGCGGGAGGCTACAATGAGCAGTTCTTC.

The rearrangement uses TRBV6-1 and TRBJ1-1, with a possible D match to TRBD1 (5 bases). This CDR3 region has 14 residues. The V and J ends lost 6 bases and 0 bases respectively, with 11 bases between them. Germline assignment: CDR1 MNHNS and CDR2 SASEGT. The CDR3 nucleotides are TGTGCCAGCAGCCCGGGACGGATGAACACTGAAGCTTTCTTT. Translating it yields CASSPGRMNTEAFF.

The CDR3 region is CASSSTGFEQYF. As DNA, the CDR3 is TGTGCCAGCAGTAGTACAGGGTTCGAGCAGTACTTC. V is TRBV28 and J is TRBJ2-7, with D perhaps matching TRBD1 (6 bases). The CDR3 sequence is 12 residues long. The germline gives CDR1 MDHEN, CDR2 SYDVKM. V was cut by 5 bases and J by 6 bases, with 11 bases left in between.

The chain links TRBV2 to TRBJ2-1; 7 bases map to TRBD1. The CDR3 consists of 15 residues. After removal of 4 bases from V and 0 bases from J, the junction contained 3 bases not matched to a gene. Germline V gene data show CDR1 as SNHLY and CDR2 as FYNNEI. The CDR3 loop is CASSVQGSSYNEQFF. Written as DNA, the CDR3 is TGTGCCAGCAGTGTACAGGGGAGCTCCTACAATGAGCAGTTCTTC.

The chain uses TRBV6-5 and TRBJ1-2, with unresolved D. The CDR3 extends over 13 amino acids. V shed 7 bases and J shed 1 base, with 10 bases lying between them. The germline gives CDR1 MNHEY, CDR2 SVGAGI. The CDR3 DNA sequence: TGTGCCAGCACAACAAGCAGTAACTATGGCTACACCTTC. Translation: CASTTSSNYGYTF.

In nucleotides, the CDR3 is TGTGCCAGCAGTCCTGGGGGGGCTACTGGCTACACCTTC. Its protein product is CASSPGGATGYTF. The rearrangement uses TRBV28 and TRBJ1-2; D perhaps matches TRBD1 (6 bases). The CDR3 runs 13 residues. V lost 5 bases and J lost 7, with 14 bases in between. CDR1 MDHEN and CDR2 SYDVKM come from the germline V gene.

This chain links TRBV5-4 with TRBJ2-4; D is unclear. This CDR3 is 14 amino acids long. The V end lost 3 bases, the J end lost 6 bases, and 13 bases lay between the germline ends. Germline CDR1 SGHNT, CDR2 YYREEE (reference sequence). The CDR3: CASSSQGLLNIQYF. CDR3 nucleotides: TGTGCCAGCAGCTCCCAAGGCCTTTTAAACATTCAGTACTTC.

J is TRBJ2-7 and V is TRBV6-1; unclear D gene. V was shortened by 6 bases and J by 5 bases, with 8 bases between the two germline ends. Germline V gene data show CDR1 as MNHNS and CDR2 as SASEGT. The CDR3 has 11 residues. In DNA, the CDR3 is TGTGCCAGCAGCTTATGGGACGAGCAGTACTTC. Its translation: CASSLWDEQYF.

The chain combines TRBV7-2 with TRBJ2-7, with 9 nucleotides matching TRBD2. The CDR3 extends over 16 amino acids. Germline V gene lookup returns CDR1 SGHTA and CDR2 FQGNSA. The V and J ends lost 1 base and 4 bases, in that order; junction bases with no gene match: 8. The CDR3 reads CASSLGGGRALYEQYF. CDR3 nucleotides: TGTGCCAGCAGCTTAGGAGGCGGGAGGGCCTTGTACGAGCAGTACTTC.

V and J are TRBV29-1 and TRBJ2-7; tentative D call: TRBD2 (6 bases). Germline lookup yields CDR1 SQVTM and CDR2 ANQGSEA. The CDR3 is made up of 14 amino acids. Trimming removed 7 bases at V and 0 bases at J, with 16 bases between. CDR3 coding DNA: TGCAGCGCCTCCCCCGGGACTGGCTCCTACGAGCAGTACTTC. It codes for CSASPGTGSYEQYF.

This clone was observed a single time. V is TRBV7-9 and J is TRBJ1-2, with D hard to call. This CDR3 region has 12 residues. V gave up 4 bases and J gave up 5 bases, with 8 bases separating them. Germline V gene sequence: CDR1 SEHNR, CDR2 FQNEAQ (reference sequence). In DNA, the CDR3 is TGTGCCAGCAGCTCCCGTCATTATGGCTACACCTTC. Its protein is CASSSRHYGYTF.

The chain has TRBV7-9 and TRBJ1-4; unclear D gene. Looked up from germline, CDR1 is SEHNR and CDR2 is FQNEAQ (reference sequence). Trimming removed 6 bases from V and 0 bases from J, with 5 bases in between. The CDR3 covers 13 residues. The CDR3 region has the DNA TGTGCCAGCAGGATAGCAACTAATGAAAAACTGTTTTTT. Its protein product is CASRIATNEKLFF.

The rearrangement uses TRBV5-1 and TRBJ1-2; D remains ambiguous. Germline V gene lookup returns CDR1 SGHRS and CDR2 YFSETQ. This CDR3 region has 14 residues. Trimming removed 0 bases at V and 3 bases at J, with 9 bases between. The CDR3 spells CASSLEVEDYGYTF. CDR3 in DNA: TGCGCCAGCAGCTTGGAAGTAGAAGACTATGGCTACACCTTC.